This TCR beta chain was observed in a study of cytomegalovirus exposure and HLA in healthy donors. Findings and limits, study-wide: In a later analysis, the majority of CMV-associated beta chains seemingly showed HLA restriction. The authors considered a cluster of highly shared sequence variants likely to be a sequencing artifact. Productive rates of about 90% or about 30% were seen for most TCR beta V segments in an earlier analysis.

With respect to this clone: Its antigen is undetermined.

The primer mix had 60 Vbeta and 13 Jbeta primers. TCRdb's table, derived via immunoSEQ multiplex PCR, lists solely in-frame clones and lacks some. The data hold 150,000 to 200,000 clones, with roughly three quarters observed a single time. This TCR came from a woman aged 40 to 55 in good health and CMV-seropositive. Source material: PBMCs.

The CDR3, as DNA: TGTGCCAGCAGCCGGGATCTGGGGTACAATGAGCAGTTCTTC. Amino acids: CASSRDLGYNEQFF. The rearrangement links TRBV25-1 to TRBJ2-1, with a possible D match to TRBD2 (5 bases). Between the trimmed V and J ends, which lost 6 bases and 4 bases, there was a span of 13 bases. The V gene's germline CDR1 is MGHDK and CDR2 SYGVNS. This CDR3 spans 14 amino acids.